This T cell receptor (beta chain) comes out of a study of blood T cell repertoires in COVID-19. For the study at large: Samples came from the United States, Italy and Spain, spanning acute and convalescent COVID-19.

The repertoire was sequenced with immunoSEQ multiplex PCR; TCRdb's copy has only in-frame clones and lacks some. The sample includes roughly 500,000 clones, about 85% seen only once; the top ten take 8.3%. The study recruited people aged roughly 18 to 95 years across approximately 23 US areas. The CDR3 is made up of 16 amino acids. Per germline, CDR1 SEHNR and CDR2 FQNEAQ (reference sequence). V gave up 5 bases and J gave up 4 bases; unmatched junction bases: 10. The sequenced sample was PBMCs or T cells enriched from blood (not recorded which). The clonotype originates from a woman between 55 and 75 years old who had recovered from COVID-19. V gene TRBV7-9 combines with J gene TRBJ2-3; 9 bases are a match to TRBD1. The CDR3 here is CASSNTGTGRPDTQYF. The CDR3 bases are TGTGCCAGCAGCAACACCGGGACAGGGAGGCCAGATACGCAGTATTTT.